These T cell receptor beta chains were read from a single sample in a study of OX40 agonist ivuxolimab in advanced cancers. The table came from immunoSEQ multiplex PCR; TCRdb's copy has only in-frame clones and leaves some out. The sample holds about 50,000 clones, over 85% seen once. Sequenced material: CD4+ or CD8+ T cells sorted from blood, taken in a trial of the OX40 agonist ivuxolimab. Receptors originate from an adult with an advanced solid tumor such as melanoma, head and neck, liver or kidney cancer. CDR3s include the opening cysteine and the closing phenylalanine or tryptophan. A D gene is named only where the DNA matches it firmly. Clone size is stated in some rows and not others, as once, few, many or a class when expanded.

J: TRBJ1-2
V: TRBV2
size: .
D: TRBD1
DNA: TGTGCCAGCAGTGGGGGACAGAGATACTATGGCTACACCTTC
CDR3: CASSGGQRYYGYTF

J: TRBJ1-3
V: TRBV27
size: .
D: TRBD1
DNA: TGTGCCAGCAGTCTCCGGACAGGGGGAAACACCATATATTTT
CDR3: CASSLRTGGNTIYF

J: TRBJ1-2
V: TRBV6-5
size: .
D: TRBD1
DNA: TGTGCCAGCATCCCATTTTCCGGGACAGAGGATGGCTACACCTTC
CDR3: CASIPFSGTEDGYTF

J: TRBJ2-1
V: TRBV13
size: .
D: .
DNA: TGTGCCAGCAGCTTATGGGTTAGAAACAATGAGCAGTTCTTC
CDR3: CASSLWVRNNEQFF

J: TRBJ1-1
V: TRBV2
size: .
D: .
DNA: TGTGCCAGCAGTGGCCGACCCGGCGGGGACACTGAAGCTTTCTTT
CDR3: CASSGRPGGDTEAFF

J: TRBJ1-1
V: TRBV7-5
size: .
D: .
DNA: TGTGCCAGCAGCCATAGTCCCGGGACAGGGGCGAACACTGAAGCTTTCTTT
CDR3: CASSHSPGTGANTEAFF

J: TRBJ2-2
V: TRBV14
size: .
D: .
DNA: TGTGCCAGCAGCCAAGATCGGAGGGCCGGGGAGCTGTTTTTT
CDR3: CASSQDRRAGELFF

J: TRBJ1-1
V: TRBV27
size: few
D: .
DNA: TGTGCCAGCAGTTTGCCAGGGCGGAACACTGAAGCTTTCTTT
CDR3: CASSLPGRNTEAFF

J: TRBJ2-3
V: TRBV9
size: .
D: .
DNA: TGTGCCAGCAGCGTGGAGGGTCCTAGCACAGATACGCAGTATTTT
CDR3: CASSVEGPSTDTQYF

J: TRBJ1-1
V: TRBV19
size: .
D: TRBD1
DNA: TGTGCCAGTAGTATAAGTCCAGGGGGGGAAGCTTTCTTT
CDR3: CASSISPGGEAFF

J: TRBJ1-1
V: TRBV4-1
size: .
D: TRBD1
DNA: TGCGCCAGCAGCCAATCGACAGGGGAGAACACTGAAGCTTTCTTT
CDR3: CASSQSTGENTEAFF

J: TRBJ1-6
V: TRBV11-2
size: .
D: TRBD1
DNA: TGTGCCAGCAGCTTAGATGGGACAGGGACTTCACCCCTCCACTTT
CDR3: CASSLDGTGTSPLHF

J: TRBJ2-1
V: TRBV5-1
size: .
D: TRBD2
DNA: TGCGCCAGCAGCGTGGGACTAGCGGGGAGACTTGAGCAGTTCTTC
CDR3: CASSVGLAGRLEQFF

J: TRBJ2-1
V: TRBV4-1
size: .
D: .
DNA: TGCGCCAGCACCGATGGGGGGTACAATGAGCAGTTCTTC
CDR3: CASTDGGYNEQFF

J: TRBJ2-7
V: TRBV25-1
size: once
D: .
DNA: TGTGCCAGCAGTGAATCGGGGAGCTCCTACGAGCAGTACTTC
CDR3: CASSESGSSYEQYF

J: TRBJ1-1
V: TRBV7-9
size: .
D: TRBD1
DNA: TGTGCTACCAGAGATACAGGGGAAGACACTGAAGCTTTCTTT
CDR3: CATRDTGEDTEAFF

J: TRBJ1-5
V: TRBV7-2
size: .
D: TRBD1
DNA: TGTGCCAGCGGAGCGACTCAGGGGGCTTATCAGCCCCAGCATTTT
CDR3: CASGATQGAYQPQHF

J: TRBJ2-2
V: TRBV5-4
size: .
D: TRBD1
DNA: TGTGCCAGCAGCTTGGCCGGGACAGGGATCACCGGGGAGCTGTTTTTT
CDR3: CASSLAGTGITGELFF

J: TRBJ1-4
V: TRBV6-5
size: .
D: .
DNA: TGTGCCAGCAGTTACATACAGGGAAGGGAAAAACTGTTTTTT
CDR3: CASSYIQGREKLFF